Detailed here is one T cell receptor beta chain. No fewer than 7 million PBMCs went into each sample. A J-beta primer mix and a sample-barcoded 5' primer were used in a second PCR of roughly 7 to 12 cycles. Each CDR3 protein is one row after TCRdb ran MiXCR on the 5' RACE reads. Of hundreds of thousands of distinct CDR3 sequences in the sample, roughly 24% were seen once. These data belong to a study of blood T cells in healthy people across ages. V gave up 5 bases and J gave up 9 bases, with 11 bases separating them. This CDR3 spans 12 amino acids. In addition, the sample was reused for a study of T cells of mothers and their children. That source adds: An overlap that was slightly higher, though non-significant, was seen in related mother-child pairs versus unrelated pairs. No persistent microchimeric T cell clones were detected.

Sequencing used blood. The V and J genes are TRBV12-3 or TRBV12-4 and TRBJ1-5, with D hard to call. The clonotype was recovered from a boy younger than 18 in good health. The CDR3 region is CASSALNRPQHF. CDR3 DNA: TGTGCCAGCAGTGCCCTGAACCGGCCCCAGCATTTT.